These 13 T cell receptor beta chains were sequenced from one sample in a study of blood T cell repertoires in COVID-19. Clones were read by immunoSEQ multiplex PCR, and TCRdb kept only the in-frame ones, dropping some. The sample has a few hundred thousand clones; 91% are singletons. Sequencing input: PBMCs or T cells enriched from blood (not recorded which). The receptors derive from a human donor in a cohort exposed to, infected with or recovered from COVID-19 (not recorded which). The donor label of this sample is uncertain.

The genes are TRBV30 and TRBJ1-5, with TRBD1 as a possible D gene (6 bases). The germline V and J ends were trimmed by 1 base and 6 bases, with 19 bases remaining between them. The germline CDR1 and CDR2 sequences are GTSNPN and SVGIG (reference sequence). There are 16 residues in the CDR3. The CDR3 bases are TGTGCCTGGAGTGCGGGCAGGGGAGGGATCATTCAGCCCCAGCATTTT. The encoded protein is CAWSAGRGGIIQPQHF. Looking up the rest from reference TRBV30 and TRBJ1-5 gives the full variable domain: SQTIHQWPATLVQPVGSPLSLECTVEGTSNPNLYWYRQAAGRGLQLLFYSVGIGQISSEVPQNLSASRPQDRQFILSSKKLLLSDSGFYLCAWSAGRGGIIQPQHFGDGTRLSIL.

The chain combines TRBV10-3 with TRBJ1-2, with 8 nucleotides matching TRBD1. Losses at the gene ends were 5 bases for V and 5 bases for J; bases not matched to a gene: 7. This CDR3 comprises 14 residues. Germline V gene data show CDR1 as ENHRY and CDR2 as SYGVKD. CDR3 in amino acids: CAISQQGVEYGYTF. As DNA, the CDR3 is TGTGCCATCAGTCAACAGGGGGTAGAGTATGGCTACACCTTC.

The chain links TRBV27 to TRBJ1-5, with 7 bases matching TRBD1. The V and J ends lost 0 bases and 7 bases, in that order; junction bases with no gene match: 3. The CDR3 runs to 14 residues. Germline V gene data show CDR1 as MNHEY and CDR2 as SMNVEV (reference sequence). CDR3 sequence (DNA): TGTGCCAGCAGTTTATCGAGGGGGCGCCAGCCCCAGCATTTT. This gives the protein CASSLSRGRQPQHF.

The chain uses TRBV6-5 and TRBJ2-3, with D possibly TRBD1 on 6 matching bases. This CDR3 comprises 16 residues. Germline loops: CDR1 MNHEY, CDR2 SVGAGI. V was shortened by 4 bases and J by 0 bases, with 14 bases between the two germline ends. CDR3 loop: CASSFRTASSTDTQYF. Here the CDR3 DNA reads TGTGCCAGCAGTTTTCGGACAGCCTCGAGCACAGATACGCAGTATTTT.

Only one count was recorded for this clone. The V call is TRBV5-1, the J call TRBJ2-3, with a possible D match to TRBD1 (6 bases). This CDR3 region has 15 residues. Germline lookup yields CDR1 SGHRS and CDR2 YFSETQ. The germline V and J ends were trimmed by 0 bases and 2 bases, with 10 bases remaining between them. Written as DNA, the CDR3 is TGCGCCAGCAGCTTGGGACAGGTAATCACAGATACGCAGTATTTT. Its protein product is CASSLGQVITDTQYF.

The chain has TRBV2 and TRBJ1-1; D is uncertain. Germline V CDR1 and CDR2: SNHLY, FYNNEI. This CDR3 contains 14 residues. V lost 4 bases and J 0 bases, leaving 9 bases between the germline ends. The chain's CDR3 is CASSAPGLNTEAFF. CDR3 DNA: TGTGCCAGCAGTGCACCGGGATTGAACACTGAAGCTTTCTTT.

The chain is built from TRBV20-1 and TRBJ1-2; D may be TRBD1 (5 bases). V lost 3 bases, J lost 5 bases, and 13 bases lay in between. Germline assignment: CDR1 DFQATT and CDR2 SNEGSKA (reference sequence). The CDR3 runs 13 residues. DNA for the CDR3: TGCAGTGCTAGTCGGGGGGGAAATTATGGCTACACCTTC. Its translation: CSASRGGNYGYTF.

This chain joins TRBV5-6 and TRBJ1-3, with a weak D call TRBD1 (5 bases). Trimming cost V 0 bases and J 0 bases, with 7 bases left between them. Germline V CDR1 and CDR2: SGHDT, YYEEEE. This CDR3 comprises 15 residues. The CDR3 sequence is CASSLGQSSGNTIYF. The CDR3 DNA reads as TGTGCCAGCAGCTTGGGACAGAGCTCTGGAAACACCATATATTTT.

V and J are TRBV24-1 and TRBJ2-3, with 8 bases lining up with TRBD1. Unmatched junction bases numbered 8, after V lost 4 bases and J lost 3 bases. CDR1 and CDR2 (germline): KGHDR, SFDVKD. The CDR3 covers 16 residues. CDR3 region: CATSDPGQGGTDTQYF. CDR3 bases: TGTGCCACCAGTGACCCAGGACAGGGCGGGACAGATACGCAGTATTTT.

The rearrangement links TRBV28 to TRBJ1-2; 9 bases line up with TRBD1. J lost 4 bases, V lost 5 bases, and 5 bases had no gene match. The CDR3 is made up of 14 amino acids. CDR1 and CDR2 (germline): MDHEN, SYDVKM. CDR3 amino acids: CASSLGQGFYGYTF. CDR3 nucleotides: TGTGCCAGCAGTCTGGGACAGGGATTCTATGGCTACACCTTC.

The rearrangement uses TRBV27 and TRBJ2-7; no firm D call. CDR1 and CDR2 (germline): MNHEY, SMNVEV (reference sequence). The CDR3 is 14 residues long. Trimming left V 3 bases short and J 6 bases short, with 15 bases between. CDR3 sequence (DNA): TGTGCCAGCAGTTTCGGGTCGCTGTCGGGCGAGCAGTACTTC. Amino acids: CASSFGSLSGEQYF.

The chain recombines TRBV11-2 with TRBJ2-3; D ambiguous. V was pared by 5 bases and J by 3 bases, with 12 bases between. The CDR3 runs to 14 residues. Germline CDR1 reads SGHAT; CDR2 reads FQNNGV. The CDR3 DNA is TGTGCCAGCAGCCTTATGATAGAAACAGATACGCAGTATTTT. This translates into CASSLMIETDTQYF.

The CDR3 DNA follows: TGTGCCAGCAGTCGGACAGGGGGCACCGGGGAGCTGTTTTTT. This gives the protein CASSRTGGTGELFF. The chain employs TRBV27 and TRBJ2-2; 10 positions agree with TRBD1. The CDR3 totals 14 residues. The germline gives CDR1 MNHEY, CDR2 SMNVEV (reference sequence). Trimming cost V 5 bases and J 4 bases; bases outside gene matches: 1.